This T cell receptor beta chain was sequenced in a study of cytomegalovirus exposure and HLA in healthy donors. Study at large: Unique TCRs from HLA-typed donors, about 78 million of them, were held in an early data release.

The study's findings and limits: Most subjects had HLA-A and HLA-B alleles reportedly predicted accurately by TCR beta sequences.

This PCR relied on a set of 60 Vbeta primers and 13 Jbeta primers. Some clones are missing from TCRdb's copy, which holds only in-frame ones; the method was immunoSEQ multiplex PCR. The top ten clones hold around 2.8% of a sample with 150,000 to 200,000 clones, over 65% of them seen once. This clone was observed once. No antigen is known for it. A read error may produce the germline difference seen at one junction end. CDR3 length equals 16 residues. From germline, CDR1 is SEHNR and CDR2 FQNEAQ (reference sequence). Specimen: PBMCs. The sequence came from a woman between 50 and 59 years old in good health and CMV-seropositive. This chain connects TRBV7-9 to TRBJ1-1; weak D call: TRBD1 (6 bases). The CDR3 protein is CAGSLGGRGLQGEAFF. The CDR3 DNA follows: TGTGCCGGCAGCTTAGGAGGGCGGGGGCTACAAGGTGAAGCTTTCTTT.